The present entry profiles one TCR beta chain with its context. The antigen is undetermined. This entry belongs to a study of cytomegalovirus exposure and HLA in healthy donors. CDR3 length: 15 amino acids. V was shortened by 6 bases and J by 2 bases, with 17 bases between the two germline ends. Germline V CDR1 and CDR2: MNHNS, SASEGT. Donors showed nominal health when sampled, although they likely had unrecorded immune exposures. With 60 Vbeta and 13 Jbeta primers, the PCR was carried out. Generated by immunoSEQ multiplex PCR, the TCRdb table keeps only in-frame clones and is missing some. This table holds 250,000 or so clones, roughly four fifths found once. Study-wide results and caveats: Later work found that TCR association rates differed between HLA loci; DRB1 had the most and HLA-C the fewest.

Sequenced: PBMCs. This TCR came from a woman aged 55-70 years in good health and CMV-seropositive. The J gene is TRBJ2-7, the V gene TRBV6-1; D is unresolved. CDR3 bases: TGTGCCAGCAGATCACTTGGAGCGTACCCCTACGAGCAGTACTTC. Residues: CASRSLGAYPYEQYF.